This TCR beta chain was documented in a study of blood T cell repertoires in COVID-19. In the study overall: COVID-19 samples from acute and convalescent phases originated in the United States, Italy and Spain. The analysed material was cDNA or gDNA that came from T cells, B-cell-depleted T cells, or PBMCs.

CDR3 size: 15 residues. In germline, CDR1 is GTSNPN, CDR2 SVGIG (reference sequence). The V gene end was trimmed by 7 bases and the J gene end by 2 bases; junction bases not matched to a gene: 10. Here immunoSEQ multiplex PCR was the method, and the copy in TCRdb shows in-frame clones only, minus some. The sample includes over 150,000 clones, around nine tenths of them seen just once. This chain links TRBV30 with TRBJ2-7; 11 nucleotides line up with TRBD1. The source of this sequence is a man between 50 and 59 years old who had recovered from COVID-19. Sequencing was carried out using peripheral blood. CDR3 DNA sequence: TGTGCCTCGAGCACCGGGACAGGGGGGACCTACGAGCAGTACTTC. This sequence encodes CASSTGTGGTYEQYF.